Following are 24 T cell receptor beta chains from one sample sequenced in a study of cytomegalovirus exposure and HLA in healthy donors. The PCR ran on 60 Vbeta and 13 Jbeta primers. Assay used: immunoSEQ multiplex PCR; TCRdb lists only in-frame clones, some missing. Among some 160,000 clones, 70% to 85% were seen once, and the ten largest hold 1.1% to 1.5%. The sequenced material came from PBMCs. The receptors were gathered from a male donor in good health and CMV-seronegative.

The J gene is TRBJ2-2, the V gene TRBV7-3; 8 bases fit TRBD1. This CDR3 region has 15 residues. Unmatched junction bases numbered 5, after V lost 3 bases and J lost 5 bases. Germline V lookup: CDR1 SGHTA, CDR2 FQGTGA. The chain's CDR3 is CASSFVTGGTGELFF. The CDR3 nucleotides are TGTGCCAGCAGCTTTGTTACAGGGGGAACCGGGGAGCTGTTTTTT.

This chain links TRBV29-1 with TRBJ1-1, with TRBD1 as a possible D gene (5 bases). The V and J ends lost 7 bases and 5 bases respectively, with 17 bases between them. The germline CDR1 and CDR2 sequences are SQVTM and ANQGSEA. This CDR3 has 13 residues. CDR3 amino acids: CSAQRGSETEAFF. The CDR3 coding sequence is TGCAGCGCCCAAAGGGGAAGTGAGACTGAAGCTTTCTTT.

V and J are TRBV5-1 and TRBJ2-7; weak D call: TRBD2 (7 bases). The CDR3 is 15 residues long. Germline CDR1 and CDR2: SGHRS and YFSETQ. With 4 bases removed from V and 2 bases from J, the gap between germline ends came to 16 bases. Here the CDR3 reads CASSQGSSGPYEQYF. CDR3 bases: TGCGCCAGCAGCCAGGGGTCTAGCGGCCCCTACGAGCAGTACTTC.

The V call is TRBV7-3, the J call TRBJ2-3, with a tentative D call TRBD2 (6 bases). This CDR3 region has 19 residues. V was trimmed by 5 bases and J by 1 base, leaving 25 bases between them. CDR1 and CDR2 (germline): SGHTA, FQGTGA. Written as DNA, the CDR3 is TGTGCCAGCAGCGCCCGCGCCACTACTAGCCGGGGCGGCACAGATACGCAGTATTTT. Residues: CASSARATTSRGGTDTQYF.

This chain connects TRBV19 to TRBJ2-2; TRBD2 might be the D (6 bases). Germline CDR1 LNHDA, CDR2 SQIVND (reference sequence). Between the trimmed V and J ends, which lost 8 bases and 4 bases, there was a span of 11 bases. CDR3 size: 13 residues. The CDR3: CASGDWPTGELFF. The CDR3 bases are TGTGCCAGTGGGGACTGGCCCACCGGGGAGCTGTTTTTT.

The chain couples TRBV7-8 to TRBJ1-1; no reliable D call. V lost 2 bases and J 1 base, leaving 8 bases between the germline ends. From germline, CDR1 is SGHVS and CDR2 FQNEAQ. The CDR3 has 14 residues. The CDR3 sequence is CASSLMATNTEAFF. In nucleotides, the CDR3 is TGTGCCAGCAGCTTAATGGCAACGAACACTGAAGCTTTCTTT.

The J gene is TRBJ2-4, the V gene TRBV6-5; D is perhaps TRBD1 (6 bases). The CDR3 has 14 residues. Trimming took off 6 bases at V and 8 bases at J, with 17 bases between the two ends. Germline lookup yields CDR1 MNHEY and CDR2 SVGAGI. The CDR3 DNA reads as TGTGCCAGCAGCGAAACAGGGATTGGGGACATTCAGTACTTC. Its translation: CASSETGIGDIQYF.

In this sample, this clone turned up a few times. The V and J genes are TRBV4-1 and TRBJ2-7; a weak D match, TRBD1 (6 bases). Germline CDR1 MGHRA, CDR2 YSYEKL. The CDR3 consists of 14 residues. The V end was cut by 4 bases, the J end by 3 bases, with 13 bases between. The CDR3: CASSPDRAIYEQYF. The CDR3, as DNA: TGCGCCAGCAGCCCGGACAGAGCGATCTACGAGCAGTACTTC.

This clone was found a few times. The identical CDR3 is also encoded by other nucleotide sequences in the sample. The V and J genes are TRBV11-3 and TRBJ1-3, with 9 nucleotides matching TRBD1. Germline V gives CDR1 SGHNT, CDR2 YENEEA. V was pared by 5 bases and J by 2 bases, with 4 bases of the junction left unmatched. The CDR3 has 15 amino acids. The CDR3 DNA sequence: TGTGCCAGCAGCCCCGGACAGGGGCCTGGAAACACCATATATTTT. It is translated as CASSPGQGPGNTIYF.

This clone was counted a few times. This chain joins TRBV6-1 and TRBJ1-1, with 9 bases aligning to TRBD1. CDR1 and CDR2 from the germline V gene are MNHNS and SASEGT. This CDR3 has 14 residues. The V and J ends lost 6 bases and 4 bases, in that order; junction bases with no gene match: 6. CDR3 DNA sequence: TGTGCCAGCAGACCGGGACAGGGTGTCACTGAAGCTTTCTTT. It yields the protein CASRPGQGVTEAFF.

The chain combines TRBV30 with TRBJ1-5, with a possible D match to TRBD1 (5 bases). Germline V CDR1 and CDR2: GTSNPN, SVGIG (reference sequence). Between the trimmed V and J ends, which lost 3 bases and 3 bases, there was a span of 9 bases. The CDR3 consists of 13 residues. The CDR3 DNA reads as TGTGCCTGGAGGGGGGGTGACAATCAGCCCCAGCATTTT. Its translation: CAWRGGDNQPQHF.

This clone has a single count. The V gene is TRBV5-4, the J gene TRBJ1-6; maybe TRBD1 (6 bases). Germline values: CDR1 SGHNT, CDR2 YYREEE (reference sequence). V was cut by 4 bases and J by 6 bases, with 11 bases left in between. The CDR3 is 14 amino acids. The DNA of the CDR3 is TGTGCCAGCAGCGCCAGGGGTGTTAATTCACCCCTCCACTTT. Residues: CASSARGVNSPLHF.

The chain links TRBV28 to TRBJ2-7, with D possibly being TRBD1 (5 bases). From germline, CDR1 is MDHEN and CDR2 SYDVKM. The CDR3 is made up of 15 amino acids. Trimming pared 2 bases from V and 0 bases from J, leaving 11 bases between. The CDR3 sequence: CASSLGAVLSYEQYF. DNA for the CDR3: TGTGCCAGCAGTTTAGGGGCAGTTCTCTCCTACGAGCAGTACTTC. Full variable domain (rest looked up from reference TRBV28 and TRBJ2-7): DVKVTQSSRYLVKRTGEKVFLECVQDMDHENMFWYRQDPGLGLRLIYFSYDVKMKEKGDIPEGYSVSREKKERFSLILESASTNQTSMYLCASSLGAVLSYEQYFGPGTRLTVT.

This sequence joins TRBV20-1 and TRBJ1-2; perhaps TRBD1 as D (6 bases). The germline V and J ends were trimmed by 4 bases and 5 bases, with 8 bases remaining between them. Germline values: CDR1 DFQATT, CDR2 SNEGSKA (reference sequence). The length of the CDR3 is 11 residues. CDR3 amino acids: CSAKQGYGYTF. In nucleotides, the CDR3 is TGCAGTGCTAAACAGGGTTATGGCTACACCTTC.

The CDR3, as DNA: TGTGCCAGCAGCTTGGTGGGTAAGGACTACGGGGAGCTGTTTTTT. Translation: CASSLVGKDYGELFF. This rearrangement joins TRBV5-6 to TRBJ2-2; possibly TRBD2 for D (6 bases). CDR1 is SGHDT, CDR2 YYEEEE, per germline. Trimming removed 0 bases from V and 7 bases from J, with 13 bases in between. The CDR3 extends over 15 amino acids.

The sample holds one count of this clone. The rearrangement joins TRBV7-2 to TRBJ2-5; D is undetermined. V was clipped by 5 bases and J by 8 bases, with 12 bases between them. CDR1 and CDR2 (germline): SGHTA, FQGNSA. The CDR3 has 12 amino acids. CDR3 sequence reads: CASSPSSITQYF. CDR3 nucleotides: TGTGCCAGCAGCCCGTCCAGTATAACCCAGTACTTC.

CDR3 nucleotide sequence: TGCGCCAGCAGACCTATAGCGGGGAAGAGAAATGAGCAGTTCTTC. Its translation is CASRPIAGKRNEQFF. This chain connects TRBV4-1 to TRBJ2-1; 8 bases are a match to TRBD2. From germline, CDR1 is MGHRA and CDR2 YSYEKL. V lost 6 bases and J lost 7; bases outside the gene matches: 11. This CDR3 is 15 amino acids long.

The rearrangement links TRBV12-5 to TRBJ1-2; D gene unclear. CDR3 length: 15 residues. Germline V gene lookup returns CDR1 LGHNT and CDR2 FRNRAP. Trimming took 5 bases from V and 3 from J, leaving 16 bases between them. DNA for the CDR3: TGTGCTAGTGGTCCCCGGGAAGAAGGCCACTATGGCTACACCTTC. This codes for CASGPREEGHYGYTF.

The chain joins TRBV4-1 to TRBJ2-2; 9 positions match TRBD1. CDR3 size: 21 residues. V lost 2 bases, J lost 8 bases, and 24 bases stayed unmatched. The germline V gene encodes CDR1 MGHRA and CDR2 YSYEKL. The CDR3 nucleotides are TGCGCCAGCAGCCAATGGCGGACAGGGGCCTTTTTTGTCGAGTCTGGGGGGGAGCTGTTTTTT. Translated, it gives CASSQWRTGAFFVESGGELFF.

The V gene is TRBV5-1, the J gene TRBJ2-7; weak D call: TRBD1 (6 bases). The CDR3 is 13 residues long. Germline CDR1 reads SGHRS; CDR2 reads YFSETQ. Trimming took off 5 bases at V and 1 base at J, with 10 bases between the two ends. The CDR3 sequence: CASRGTPSYEQYF. The DNA for the CDR3 is TGCGCCAGCAGGGGGACACCATCCTACGAGCAGTACTTC.

The V and J genes are TRBV10-1 and TRBJ2-1; TRBD2 matches 11 bases. The V gene's germline CDR1 is WNHNN and CDR2 SYGVQD (reference sequence). The ends lost 2 bases at V and 8 bases at J; junction bases unmatched: 8. This CDR3 contains 16 residues. For the CDR3, the DNA is TGCGCCAGCAGTGAGCGAGGTAGCGGGGGGGCGGATGAGCAGTTCTTC. It is translated as CASSERGSGGADEQFF.

The CDR3, as DNA: TGTGCCAGCAGCTTAGGATCAGGGTGGGGCACTGAAGCTTTCTTT. This codes for CASSLGSGWGTEAFF. The chain couples TRBV11-2 to TRBJ1-1, with a tentative D call TRBD1 (5 bases). Germline V gene sequence: CDR1 SGHAT, CDR2 FQNNGV. This CDR3 region has 15 residues. Trimming left V 1 base short and J 4 bases short, with 13 bases between.

The chain couples TRBV29-1 to TRBJ2-3; D gene unclear. The CDR3 covers 12 residues. V lost 2 bases and J lost 4, with 7 bases in between. The germline V gene has CDR1 SQVTM and CDR2 ANQGSEA. The CDR3: CSVELGPDTQYF. The CDR3, as DNA: TGCAGCGTTGAACTTGGGCCAGATACGCAGTATTTT.

This clone was picked up one time. V and J are TRBV5-8 and TRBJ1-1; 7 bases are shared with TRBD1. Germline lookup yields CDR1 SGHTS and CDR2 YDEGEE. The ends lost 8 bases at V and 4 bases at J; junction bases unmatched: 14. The CDR3 is made up of 15 amino acids. CDR3 sequence reads: CARGGQSGMTTEAFF. The CDR3 nucleotides are TGTGCCAGAGGGGGACAGTCCGGCATGACCACTGAAGCTTTCTTT.